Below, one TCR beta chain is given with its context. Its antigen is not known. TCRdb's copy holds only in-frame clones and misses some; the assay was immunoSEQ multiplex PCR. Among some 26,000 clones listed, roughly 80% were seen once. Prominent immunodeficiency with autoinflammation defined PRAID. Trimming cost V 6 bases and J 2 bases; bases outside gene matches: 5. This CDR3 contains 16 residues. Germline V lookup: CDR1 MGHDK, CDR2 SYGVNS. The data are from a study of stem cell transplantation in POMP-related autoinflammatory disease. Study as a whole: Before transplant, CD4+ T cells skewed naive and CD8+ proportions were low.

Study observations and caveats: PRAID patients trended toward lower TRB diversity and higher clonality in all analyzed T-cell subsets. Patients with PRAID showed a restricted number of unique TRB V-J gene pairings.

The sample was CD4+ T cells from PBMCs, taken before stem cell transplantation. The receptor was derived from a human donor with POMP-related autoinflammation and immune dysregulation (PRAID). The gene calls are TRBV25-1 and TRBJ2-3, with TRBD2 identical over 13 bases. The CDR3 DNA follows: TGTGCCAGCAGGACTAGCGGGAGGACCAACACAGATACGCAGTATTTT. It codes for CASRTSGRTNTDTQYF.